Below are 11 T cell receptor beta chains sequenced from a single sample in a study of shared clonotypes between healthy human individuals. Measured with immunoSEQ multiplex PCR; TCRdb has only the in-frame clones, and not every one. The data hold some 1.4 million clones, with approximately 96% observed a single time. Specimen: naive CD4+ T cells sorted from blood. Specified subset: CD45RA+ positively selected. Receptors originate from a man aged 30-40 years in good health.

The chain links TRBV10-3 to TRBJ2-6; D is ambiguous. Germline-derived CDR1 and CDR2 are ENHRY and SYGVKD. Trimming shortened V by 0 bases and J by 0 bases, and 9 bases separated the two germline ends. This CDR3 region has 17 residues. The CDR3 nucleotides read TGTGCCATCAGTGAGTCAGTCGGTTCCTCTGGGGCCAACGTCCTGACTTTC. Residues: CAISESVGSSGANVLTF.

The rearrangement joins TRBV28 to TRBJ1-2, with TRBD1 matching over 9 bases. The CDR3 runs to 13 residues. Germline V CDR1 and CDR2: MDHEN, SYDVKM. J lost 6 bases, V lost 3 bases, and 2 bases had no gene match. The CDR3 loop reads CASSFRTGDGYTF. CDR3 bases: TGTGCCAGCAGTTTCCGGACAGGGGATGGCTACACCTTC.

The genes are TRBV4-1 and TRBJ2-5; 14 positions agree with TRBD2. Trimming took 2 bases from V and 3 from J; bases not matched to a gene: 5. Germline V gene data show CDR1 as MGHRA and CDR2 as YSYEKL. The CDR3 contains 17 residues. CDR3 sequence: CASSQTPGLAGEETQYF. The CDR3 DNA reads TGCGCCAGCAGCCAAACTCCGGGACTAGCGGGAGAAGAGACCCAGTACTTC.

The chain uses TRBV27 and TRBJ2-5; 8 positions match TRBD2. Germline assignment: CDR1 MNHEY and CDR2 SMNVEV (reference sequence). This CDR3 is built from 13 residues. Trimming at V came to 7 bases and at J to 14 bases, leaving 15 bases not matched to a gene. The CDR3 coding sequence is TGTGCCAGCACCCAATTCAGAGCGGGAGAGGTATACTTC. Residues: CASTQFRAGEVYF.

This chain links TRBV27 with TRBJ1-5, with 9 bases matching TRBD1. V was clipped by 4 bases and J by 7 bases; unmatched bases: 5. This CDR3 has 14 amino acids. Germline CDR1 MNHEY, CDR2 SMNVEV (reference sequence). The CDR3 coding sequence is TGTGCCAGCAGTTACAGGGGGCTAGGCCAGCCCCAGCATTTT. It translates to CASSYRGLGQPQHF.

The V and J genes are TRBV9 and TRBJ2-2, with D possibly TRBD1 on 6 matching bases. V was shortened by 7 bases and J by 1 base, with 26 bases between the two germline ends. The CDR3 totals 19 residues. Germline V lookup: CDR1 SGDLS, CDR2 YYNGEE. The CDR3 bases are TGTGCCAGCTCTAAAGCCCCCTCTTGGGGGCAGGGGAACACCGGGGAGCTGTTTTTT. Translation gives CASSKAPSWGQGNTGELFF.

CDR3 coding DNA: TGTGCCAGCAGCCCCACGACAGGAACCTACGAGCAGTACTTC. This codes for CASSPTTGTYEQYF. The chain employs TRBV7-2 and TRBJ2-7, with D possibly matching TRBD1 (6 bases). The V gene's germline CDR1 is SGHTA and CDR2 FQGNSA. CDR3 length: 14 amino acids. Trimming cost V 5 bases and J 2 bases, with 13 bases left between them.

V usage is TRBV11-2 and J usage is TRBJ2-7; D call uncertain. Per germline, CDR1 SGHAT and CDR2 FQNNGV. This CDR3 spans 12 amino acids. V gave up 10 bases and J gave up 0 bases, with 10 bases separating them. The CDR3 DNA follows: TGTGCCACCGAAGGGAACTCCTACGAGCAGTACTTC. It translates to CATEGNSYEQYF.

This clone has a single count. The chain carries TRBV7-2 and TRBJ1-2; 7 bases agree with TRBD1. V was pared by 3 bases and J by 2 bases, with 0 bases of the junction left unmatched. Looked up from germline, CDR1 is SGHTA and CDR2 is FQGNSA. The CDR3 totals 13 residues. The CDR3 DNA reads TGTGCCAGCAGCTTGGGACAGAACTATGGCTACACCTTC. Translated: CASSLGQNYGYTF.

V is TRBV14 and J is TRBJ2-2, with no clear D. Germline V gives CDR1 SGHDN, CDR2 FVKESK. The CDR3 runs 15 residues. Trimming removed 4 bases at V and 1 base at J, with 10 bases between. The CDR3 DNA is TGTGCCAGCAGCCGACCGTCCGGGAACACCGGGGAGCTGTTTTTT. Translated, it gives CASSRPSGNTGELFF.

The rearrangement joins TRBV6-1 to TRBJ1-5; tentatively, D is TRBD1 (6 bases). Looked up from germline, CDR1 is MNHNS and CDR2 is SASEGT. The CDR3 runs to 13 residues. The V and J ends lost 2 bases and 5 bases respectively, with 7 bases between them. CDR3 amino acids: CASSEHRDQPQHF. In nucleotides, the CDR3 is TGTGCCAGCAGTGAACACAGGGATCAGCCCCAGCATTTT.